This TCR beta chain derives from a study of T cells after yellow fever vaccination. Study at large: Low-cell-number fractions were prepared with SMART-Seq v4 Ultra Low Input.

Trimming removed 6 bases from V and 0 bases from J; junction bases left unmatched: 15. The CDR3 contains 19 residues. In this sample, this clonotype turned up many times. The antigen remains undetermined. Generation of TCR cDNA used 5'RACE template switching (which added a universal primer site and UMIs). Each CDR3 protein gets one entry after TCRdb re-called the 5' RACE reads with MiXCR. In the table there are 500,000 to 650,000 distinct CDR3 sequences, approximately 13% of which are singletons. Notes on the study in general: Booster samples showed a return of most primary-vaccination clones (almost 97% CD4, around 88% CD8).

The sequence came from a man younger than 40 who received the YFV17D yellow fever vaccine. The specimen was PBMCs, collected on the day of the yellow fever booster vaccination. The chain uses TRBV12-3 or TRBV12-4 and TRBJ2-1; TRBD2 agrees at 9 bases. The CDR3 reads CASSLTWSSGSLSYNEQFF. DNA of the CDR3: TGTGCCAGCAGCCTGACGTGGAGTAGCGGGAGCCTCTCCTACAATGAGCAGTTCTTC.